This T cell receptor (beta chain) was captured in a study of technical replicates of blood from a handful of donors. Some clones are missing from TCRdb's copy, which holds only in-frame ones; the method was immunoSEQ multiplex PCR. The sample includes about 75,000 clones, 95% to 98% of them seen just once. Sequencing used T cells isolated from PBMCs. The receptor was derived from a human donor in good health.

The CDR3 sequence is CAYSLTSGGLNEQFF. In nucleotides, the CDR3 is TGTGCCTACTCACTCACTAGCGGGGGTCTCAATGAGCAGTTCTTC. This chain connects TRBV5-6 to TRBJ2-1; the match to TRBD2 covers 11 bases. CDR1 SGHDT and CDR2 YYEEEE come from the germline V gene. The CDR3 is 15 residues long. V lost 10 bases, J lost 6 bases, and 12 bases stayed unmatched.